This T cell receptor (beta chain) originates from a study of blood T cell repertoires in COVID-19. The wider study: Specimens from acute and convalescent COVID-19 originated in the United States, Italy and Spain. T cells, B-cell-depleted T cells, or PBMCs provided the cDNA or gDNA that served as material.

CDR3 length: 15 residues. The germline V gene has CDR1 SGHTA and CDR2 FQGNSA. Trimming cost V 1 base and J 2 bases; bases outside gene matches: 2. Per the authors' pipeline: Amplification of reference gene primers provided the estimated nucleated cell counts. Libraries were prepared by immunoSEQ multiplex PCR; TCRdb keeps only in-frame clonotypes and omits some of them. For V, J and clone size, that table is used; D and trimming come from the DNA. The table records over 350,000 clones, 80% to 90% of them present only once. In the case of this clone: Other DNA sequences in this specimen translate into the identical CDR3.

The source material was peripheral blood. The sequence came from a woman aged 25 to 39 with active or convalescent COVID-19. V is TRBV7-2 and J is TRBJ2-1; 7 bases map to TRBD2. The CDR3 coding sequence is TGTGCCAGCAGCTTAGTTGCGGGAGCCTACAATGAGCAGTTCTTC. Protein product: CASSLVAGAYNEQFF.